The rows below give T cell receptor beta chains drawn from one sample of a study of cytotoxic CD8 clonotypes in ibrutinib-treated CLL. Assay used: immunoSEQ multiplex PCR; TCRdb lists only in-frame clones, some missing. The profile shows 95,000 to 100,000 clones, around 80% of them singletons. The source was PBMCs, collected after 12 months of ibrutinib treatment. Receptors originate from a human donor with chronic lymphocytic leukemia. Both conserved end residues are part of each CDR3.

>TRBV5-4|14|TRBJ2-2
CASSFRQGAGELFF
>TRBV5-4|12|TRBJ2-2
CASSLDVGELFF
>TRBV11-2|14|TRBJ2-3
CASSAGQGANTQYF
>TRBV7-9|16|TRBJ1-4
CASSLAWGRTNEKLFF
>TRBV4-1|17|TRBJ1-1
CASSQWGAQGGNTEAFF
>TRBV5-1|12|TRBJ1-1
CASSLGQGVAFF
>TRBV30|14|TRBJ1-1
CAWSTLIGNTEAFF
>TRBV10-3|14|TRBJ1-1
CAISESLLDTEAFF
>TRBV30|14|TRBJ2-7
CAWRRPGRSYEQYF
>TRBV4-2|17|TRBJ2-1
CASSQDPAGGAINEQFF
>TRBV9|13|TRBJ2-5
CASSVRLGETQYF
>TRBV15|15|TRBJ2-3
CATSRDGGGADTQYF
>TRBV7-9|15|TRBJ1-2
CASSSGTSANYGYTF
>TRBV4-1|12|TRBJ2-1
CASSQASNEQFF
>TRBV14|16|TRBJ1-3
CASSFLPANSGNTIYF
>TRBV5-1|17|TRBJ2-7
CASSLAARDRFAYEQYF
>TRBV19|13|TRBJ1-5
CASSWGPQSPQHF
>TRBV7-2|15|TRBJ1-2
CASSPLRDNYYGYTF
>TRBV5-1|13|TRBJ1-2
CATRPGTNYGYTF
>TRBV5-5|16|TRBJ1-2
CASSSNPRTGVNGYTF
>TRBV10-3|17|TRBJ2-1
CAITASHGSGGAGEQFF
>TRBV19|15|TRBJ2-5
CASSASTGLQETQYF
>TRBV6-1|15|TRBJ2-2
CASSVVGSNTGELFF
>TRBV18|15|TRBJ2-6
CASSPQGTGANVLTF
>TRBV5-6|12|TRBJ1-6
CASSEVRAALHF
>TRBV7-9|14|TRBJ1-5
CASSLDVSNQPQHF
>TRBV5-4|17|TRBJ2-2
CASSTRQGSPNTGELFF
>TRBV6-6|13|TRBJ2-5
CASSSEVAQTQYF
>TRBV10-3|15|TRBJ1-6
CASRVGDRGFSPLHF
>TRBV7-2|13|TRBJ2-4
CASKARGLGIQYF
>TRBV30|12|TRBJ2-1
CAWSVLGEVKFF
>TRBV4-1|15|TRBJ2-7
CASSRSGGGDYEQYF
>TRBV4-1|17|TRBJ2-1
CASSQDLRTQRGNEQFF
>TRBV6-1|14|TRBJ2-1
CASSAGPSGGEQFF
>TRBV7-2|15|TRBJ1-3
CASSSRGGPGNTIYF
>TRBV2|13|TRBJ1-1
CASSGRGFTEAFF
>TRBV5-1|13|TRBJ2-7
CASSLALGYEQYF
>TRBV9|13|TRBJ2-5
CASSPGQWETQYF
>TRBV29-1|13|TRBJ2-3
CSSWGTSPDTQYF
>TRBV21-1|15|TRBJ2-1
CASSKAGQRWDEQFF